The rows below give T cell receptor beta chains drawn from one sample of a study of chemoradiotherapy in HPV16-positive cancers. The protocol was immunoSEQ multiplex PCR, while the TCRdb copy is restricted to in-frame clones and leaves out a portion. This table has 30,000 to 40,000 clones, 92% appearing once. The sample here was blood, taken from a patient who underwent chemoradiotherapy. These receptors were obtained from a human donor with HPV-associated anogenital cancer. CDR3s include the opening cysteine and the closing phenylalanine or tryptophan. The order of the fields is V gene, D gene, J gene, clone size, CDR3 protein, CDR3 DNA. A D gene is named only where the DNA matches it firmly. Clone size is stated in some rows and not others, as once, few, many or a class when expanded.

TRBV6-5	TRBD1	TRBJ1-5	NA	CASSLYRGHQPQHF	TGTGCCAGCAGCCTTTACAGGGGGCATCAGCCCCAGCATTTT
TRBV30	TRBD2	TRBJ2-7	NA	CAWSVRVAGGLDEQYF	TGTGCCTGGAGTGTACGTGTGGCGGGGGGTTTGGACGAGCAGTACTTC
TRBV29-1	TRBD1	TRBJ1-5	NA	CSVEDREDRGEPSNQPQHF	TGCAGCGTTGAAGATCGCGAGGACAGGGGCGAACCGAGCAATCAGCCCCAGCATTTT
TRBV27	TRBD1	TRBJ2-7	NA	CASKLLGQPIYEQYF	TGTGCCAGCAAACTACTGGGACAGCCTATCTACGAGCAGTACTTC
TRBV7-9	TRBD2	TRBJ2-3	NA	CASSRTSGESDTQYF	TGTGCCAGCAGCCGAACTAGCGGGGAGTCAGATACGCAGTATTTT
TRBV18	NA	TRBJ2-7	NA	CASSPLDTSYEQYF	TGTGCCAGCTCACCGCTGGACACGTCCTACGAGCAGTACTTC
TRBV18	NA	TRBJ1-2	NA	CASSPGRDYGYTF	TGTGCCAGCTCTCCCGGACGGGACTATGGCTACACCTTC
TRBV11-3	TRBD1	TRBJ1-2	once	CASSRGQRYGYTF	TGTGCCAGCAGCCGGGGACAGCGATATGGCTACACCTTC
TRBV10-1	TRBD1	TRBJ2-7	NA	CASSEPGDSGEQYF	TGCGCCAGCAGTGAGCCCGGGGACAGCGGCGAGCAGTACTTC
TRBV30	NA	TRBJ2-1	NA	CAWSVGVLPYNEQFF	TGTGCCTGGAGTGTCGGGGTACTCCCCTACAATGAGCAGTTCTTC
TRBV6-6	NA	TRBJ1-4	few	CASSRDYNEKLFF	TGTGCCAGCAGTCGCGACTATAATGAAAAACTGTTTTTT
TRBV9	NA	TRBJ1-6	NA	CASSVEGLKASPLHF	TGTGCCAGCAGCGTAGAAGGACTGAAGGCATCACCCCTCCACTTT
TRBV9	NA	TRBJ1-1	NA	CASSAGAENTEAFF	TGTGCCAGCAGCGCAGGGGCTGAGAACACTGAAGCTTTCTTT
TRBV9	NA	TRBJ1-6	NA	CASSPNMGSNSPLHF	TGTGCCAGCAGCCCAAATATGGGGTCAAATTCACCCCTCCACTTT
TRBV7-9	NA	TRBJ1-1	NA	CASSFTGTNTEAFF	TGTGCCAGCAGCTTTACAGGGACTAACACTGAAGCTTTCTTT
TRBV2	TRBD1	TRBJ2-7	NA	CASRVLRDRASYEQYF	TGTGCCAGCAGAGTCCTCCGGGACAGGGCCTCCTACGAGCAGTACTTC
TRBV7-9	NA	TRBJ1-1	NA	CASSLVETGNAEAFF	TGTGCCAGCAGCTTAGTAGAGACGGGGAACGCTGAAGCTTTCTTT
TRBV5-1	NA	TRBJ1-1	NA	CASSGWIGSQTEAFF	TGCGCCAGCAGCGGTTGGATAGGTTCACAAACTGAAGCTTTCTTT
TRBV6-1	TRBD1	TRBJ1-5	once	CASSDPPGQGGFGNQPQHF	TGTGCCAGCAGTGACCCGCCGGGACAGGGGGGGTTTGGCAATCAGCCCCAGCATTTT
TRBV27	NA	TRBJ1-2	NA	CASSLGANYGYTF	TGTGCCAGCAGTTTGGGGGCTAACTATGGCTACACCTTC
TRBV9	TRBD2	TRBJ2-3	NA	CASSVAGRGITDTQYF	TGTGCCAGCAGCGTAGCTGGGAGGGGAATCACAGATACGCAGTATTTT
TRBV13	TRBD2	TRBJ2-7	NA	CASSSAGLAFHEQYF	TGTGCCAGCAGTTCGGCGGGACTAGCCTTCCACGAGCAGTACTTC
TRBV7-2	NA	TRBJ1-3	NA	CASSSGGLSGNTIYF	TGTGCCAGCAGCTCCGGGGGCCTCTCTGGAAACACCATATATTTT
TRBV5-1	NA	TRBJ1-1	NA	CASSDTFKGRGTEAFF	TGCGCCAGCAGCGATACATTTAAGGGGCGCGGCACTGAAGCTTTCTTT
TRBV7-9	NA	TRBJ1-2	NA	CASSPATVNYGYTF	TGTGCCAGCAGCCCAGCCACAGTGAACTATGGCTACACCTTC
TRBV4-3	TRBD1	TRBJ1-3	NA	CASSYGQGTSGNTIYF	TGCGCCAGCAGCTACGGACAGGGCACCTCTGGAAACACCATATATTTT
TRBV7-2	TRBD2	TRBJ2-3	NA	CASSPRGGRTDTQYF	TGTGCCAGCAGTCCCCGCGGGGGACGCACAGATACGCAGTATTTT
TRBV5-8	TRBD1	TRBJ2-7	NA	CASTRTGVEQYF	TGTGCCAGCACCAGAACAGGGGTCGAGCAGTACTTC
TRBV14	TRBD2	TRBJ2-3	NA	CASSRRTSGGAGTDTQYF	TGTGCCAGCAGCCGCCGGACTAGCGGGGGGGCGGGCACAGATACGCAGTATTTT